The T cell receptor beta chain described here comes from a study of T cells in Graves' hyperthyroidism and ophthalmopathy. In its sample, this clonotype was seen many times. The antigen remains undetermined. Not enrolled were patients with uncontrolled infection, other autoimmune disease, pregnancy or lactation. Germline values: CDR1 SGHRS, CDR2 YFSETQ. Losses at the gene ends were 2 bases for V and 0 bases for J; bases not matched to a gene: 4. CDR3 length equals 16 residues. Amplification yielded TCR beta CDR3 regions, with RNA transcripts as the source. RT-PCR in the first round (using the HTBI primer set) targeted the TCR CDR3. MiXCR, applied by TCRdb to the multiplex PCR reads, yields one record per CDR3 protein. The sample yields some 150,000 distinct CDR3 sequences, roughly a fifth seen once. Study observations and caveats: Most expanded thyroid clonotypes above 0.001 also appeared in blood. Before onset, by a median of about six months, the model predicted ophthalmopathy.

This TCR derives from a woman aged 45-60 years with Graves' hyperthyroidism that later progressed to Graves' ophthalmopathy. The V gene is TRBV5-1, the J gene TRBJ1-4; 7 bases are shared with TRBD1. Material for sequencing was blood. For the CDR3, the DNA is TGCGCCAGCAGCTTACAAGGGACAGCAACTAATGAAAAACTGTTTTTT. It translates to CASSLQGTATNEKLFF.